This T cell receptor beta chain was documented in a study of T-cell reconstitution after alpha-beta-depleted transplantation in children. A TCRbeta library incorporating unique molecular identifiers was prepared. TCRdb ran MiXCR on the PCR reads and lists one entry per CDR3 protein. The data contain a few hundred thousand distinct CDR3 sequences, 10% of them singletons. The CDR3 is 14 amino acids. Per germline, CDR1 LGHNA and CDR2 YSLEER. Germline trimming cut 6 bases from V and 3 bases from J; bases unmatched to any gene: 7. The chain combines TRBV4-3 with TRBJ2-7, with 8 bases lining up with TRBD1. This clonotype originated in a human donor who donated a stem cell graft to a child with acute lymphoblastic leukemia. Sequencing was performed on PBMCs from the stem cell graft donor, taken from the stem cell graft. CDR3 protein: CASRLTGDIYEQYF. The CDR3 nucleotides are TGCGCCAGCAGACTGACAGGGGATATCTACGAGCAGTACTTC.